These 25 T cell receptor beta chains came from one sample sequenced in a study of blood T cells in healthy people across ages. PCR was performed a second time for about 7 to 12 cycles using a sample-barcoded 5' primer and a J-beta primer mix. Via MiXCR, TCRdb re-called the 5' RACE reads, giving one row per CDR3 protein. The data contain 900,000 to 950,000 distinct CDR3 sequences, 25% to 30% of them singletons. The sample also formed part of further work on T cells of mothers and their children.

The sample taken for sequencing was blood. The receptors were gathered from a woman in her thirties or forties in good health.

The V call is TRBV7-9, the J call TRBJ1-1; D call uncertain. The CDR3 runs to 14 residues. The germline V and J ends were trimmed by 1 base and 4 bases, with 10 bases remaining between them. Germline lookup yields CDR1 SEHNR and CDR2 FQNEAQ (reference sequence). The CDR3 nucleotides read TGTGCCAGCAGCTTAGAAGGGAGCTCCACTGAAGCTTTCTTT. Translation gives CASSLEGSSTEAFF.

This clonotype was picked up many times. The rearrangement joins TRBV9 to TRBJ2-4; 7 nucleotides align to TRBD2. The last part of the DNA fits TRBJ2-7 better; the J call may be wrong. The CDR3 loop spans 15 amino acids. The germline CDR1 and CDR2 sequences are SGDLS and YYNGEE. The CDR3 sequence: CASSAWGGTLYEQYF. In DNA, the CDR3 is TGTGCCAGCAGCGCCTGGGGAGGGACTCTCTACGAGCAGTACTTC.

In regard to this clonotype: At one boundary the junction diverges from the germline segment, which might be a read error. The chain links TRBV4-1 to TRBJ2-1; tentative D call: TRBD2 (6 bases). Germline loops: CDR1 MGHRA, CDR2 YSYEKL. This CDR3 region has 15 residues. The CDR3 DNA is TGCGCCAGCAGTCAAGGGCTGGAGGGATACAATGAGCAGTTCTTC. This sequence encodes CASSQGLEGYNEQFF.

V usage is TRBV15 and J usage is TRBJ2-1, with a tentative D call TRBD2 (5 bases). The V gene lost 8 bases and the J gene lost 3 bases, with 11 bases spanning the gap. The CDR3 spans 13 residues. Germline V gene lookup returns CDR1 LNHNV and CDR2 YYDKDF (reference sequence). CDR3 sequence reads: CATSIGSYNEQFF. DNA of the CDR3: TGTGCCACCTCTATTGGGAGCTACAATGAGCAGTTCTTC.

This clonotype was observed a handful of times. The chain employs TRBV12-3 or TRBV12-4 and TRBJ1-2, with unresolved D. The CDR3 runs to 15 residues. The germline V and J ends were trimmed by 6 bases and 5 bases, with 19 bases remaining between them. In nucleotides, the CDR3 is TGTGCCAGCAGCACCATGACACTAGGAACATATGGCTACACCTTC. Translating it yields CASSTMTLGTYGYTF.

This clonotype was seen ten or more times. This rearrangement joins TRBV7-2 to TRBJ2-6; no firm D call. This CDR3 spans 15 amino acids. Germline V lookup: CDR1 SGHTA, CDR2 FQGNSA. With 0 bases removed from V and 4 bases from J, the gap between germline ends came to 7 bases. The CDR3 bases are TGTGCCAGCAGCTTAGCGGTGACAGGGGCCAACGTCCTGACTTTC. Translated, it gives CASSLAVTGANVLTF.

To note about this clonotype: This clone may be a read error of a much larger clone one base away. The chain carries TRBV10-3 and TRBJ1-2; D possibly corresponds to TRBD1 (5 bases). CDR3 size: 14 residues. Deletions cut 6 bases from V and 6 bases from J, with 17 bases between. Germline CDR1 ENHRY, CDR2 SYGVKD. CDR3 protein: CAIRDEQALDGYTF. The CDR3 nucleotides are TGTGCCATCAGGGACGAACAGGCGCTGGATGGCTACACCTTC.

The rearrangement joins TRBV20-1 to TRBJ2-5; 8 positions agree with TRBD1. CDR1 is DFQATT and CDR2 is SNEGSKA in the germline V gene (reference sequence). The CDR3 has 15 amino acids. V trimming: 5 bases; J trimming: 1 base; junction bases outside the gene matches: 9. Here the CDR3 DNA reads TGCAGTGCTCGAACCCGGGACAGGTTCCAAGAGACCCAGTACTTC. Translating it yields CSARTRDRFQETQYF.

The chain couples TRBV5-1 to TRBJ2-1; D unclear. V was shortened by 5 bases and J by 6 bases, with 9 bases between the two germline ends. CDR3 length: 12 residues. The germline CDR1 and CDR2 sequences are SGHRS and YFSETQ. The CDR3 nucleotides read TGCGCCAGCAGTGAAGGGCTCAATGAGCAGTTCTTC. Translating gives CASSEGLNEQFF.

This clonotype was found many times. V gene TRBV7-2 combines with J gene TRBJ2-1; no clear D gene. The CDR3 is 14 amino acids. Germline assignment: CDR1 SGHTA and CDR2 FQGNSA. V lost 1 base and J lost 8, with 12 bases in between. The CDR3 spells CASSLDGVLDEQFF. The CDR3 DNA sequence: TGTGCCAGCAGCTTAGATGGGGTTTTGGATGAGCAGTTCTTC.

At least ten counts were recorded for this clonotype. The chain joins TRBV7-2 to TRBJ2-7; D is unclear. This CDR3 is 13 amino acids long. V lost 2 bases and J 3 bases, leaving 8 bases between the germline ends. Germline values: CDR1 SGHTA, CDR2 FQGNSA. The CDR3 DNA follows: TGTGCCAGCAGCTTATACGGCCTCTACGAGCAGTACTTC. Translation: CASSLYGLYEQYF.

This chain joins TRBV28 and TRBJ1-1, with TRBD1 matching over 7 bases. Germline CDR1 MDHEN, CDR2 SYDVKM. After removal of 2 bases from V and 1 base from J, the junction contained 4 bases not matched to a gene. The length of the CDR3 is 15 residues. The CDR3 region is CASSLRGPANTEAFF. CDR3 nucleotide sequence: TGTGCCAGCAGTTTAAGGGGGCCTGCGAACACTGAAGCTTTCTTT.

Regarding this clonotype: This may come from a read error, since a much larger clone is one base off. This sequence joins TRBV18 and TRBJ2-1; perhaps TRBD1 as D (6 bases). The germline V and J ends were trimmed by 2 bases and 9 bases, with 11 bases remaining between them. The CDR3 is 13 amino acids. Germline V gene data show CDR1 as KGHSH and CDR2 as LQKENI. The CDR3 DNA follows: TGTGCCAGCTCACCAGTACAGGACAGTGAGCAGTTCTTC. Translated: CASSPVQDSEQFF.

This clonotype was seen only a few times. CDR3 in amino acids: CASSQDRRGATTDTQYF. The CDR3 region has the DNA TGCGCCAGCAGCCAAGATCGGAGGGGTGCGACCACAGATACGCAGTATTTT. This chain joins TRBV4-3 and TRBJ2-3; maybe TRBD2 (6 bases). The CDR3 sequence is 17 residues long. V lost 0 bases, J lost 2 bases, and 15 bases lay in between. Germline CDR1 reads LGHNA; CDR2 reads YSLEER.

This CDR3 reads CASSEGTPNEKLFF. CDR3 nucleotide sequence: TGTGCCAGCAGCGAAGGGACGCCTAATGAAAAACTGTTTTTT. The chain has TRBV3-1 and TRBJ1-4; D perhaps matches TRBD1 (5 bases). Germline CDR1 reads LGHDT; CDR2 reads YNNKEL (reference sequence). Trimming shortened V by 5 bases and J by 3 bases, and 10 bases separated the two germline ends. The CDR3 totals 14 residues.

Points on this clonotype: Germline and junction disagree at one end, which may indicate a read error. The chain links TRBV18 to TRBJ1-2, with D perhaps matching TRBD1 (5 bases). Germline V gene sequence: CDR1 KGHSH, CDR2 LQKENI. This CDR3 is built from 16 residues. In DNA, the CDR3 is TGTGCCAGCCCACCTAATTCGGGACTGCCCAACTATGGCTACACCTTC. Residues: CASPPNSGLPNYGYTF.

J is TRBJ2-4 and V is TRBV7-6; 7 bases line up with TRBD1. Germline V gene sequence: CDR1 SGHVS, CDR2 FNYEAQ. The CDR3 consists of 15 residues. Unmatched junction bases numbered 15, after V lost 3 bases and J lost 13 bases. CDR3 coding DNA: TGTGCCAGCAGCTTGGGACAGAACCTGCCGCGGTCGCAGTACTTC. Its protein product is CASSLGQNLPRSQYF.

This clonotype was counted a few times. The CDR3 loop is CASRYAGDYNEQFF. CDR3 in DNA: TGTGCCAGCAGGTATGCGGGGGACTACAATGAGCAGTTCTTC. The chain joins TRBV6-5 to TRBJ2-1, with 7 positions matching TRBD2. The length of the CDR3 is 14 residues. Germline CDR1 MNHEY, CDR2 SVGAGI. With 6 bases clipped from V and 3 bases from J, the junction kept 5 bases outside the gene matches.

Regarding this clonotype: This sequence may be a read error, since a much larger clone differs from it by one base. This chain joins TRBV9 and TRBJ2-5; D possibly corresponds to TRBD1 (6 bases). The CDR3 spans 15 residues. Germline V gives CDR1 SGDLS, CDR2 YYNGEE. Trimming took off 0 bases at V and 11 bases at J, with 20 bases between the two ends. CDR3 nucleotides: TGTGCCAGCAGCGTAGGACAGGCGAGCCAGAATGAGCAGTACTTC. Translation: CASSVGQASQNEQYF.

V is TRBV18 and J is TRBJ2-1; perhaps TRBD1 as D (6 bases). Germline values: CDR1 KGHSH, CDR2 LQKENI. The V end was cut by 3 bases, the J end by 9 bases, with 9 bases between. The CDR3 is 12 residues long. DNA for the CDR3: TGTGCCAGCTCACCCGGGACACGTGAGCAGTTCTTC. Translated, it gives CASSPGTREQFF.

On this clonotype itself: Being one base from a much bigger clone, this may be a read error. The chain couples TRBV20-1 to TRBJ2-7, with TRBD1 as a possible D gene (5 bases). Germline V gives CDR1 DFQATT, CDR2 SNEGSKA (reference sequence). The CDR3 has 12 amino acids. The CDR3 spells CSVGQGCYEQYF. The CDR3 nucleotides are TGCAGCGTGGGGCAGGGCTGCTACGAGCAGTACTTC.

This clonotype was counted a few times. CDR3 DNA sequence: TGCGCCAGCAGCCATCTTGGACAGGGGAACACTGAAGCTTTCTTT. Translated: CASSHLGQGNTEAFF. V usage is TRBV4-3 and J usage is TRBJ1-1, with 8 bases lining up with TRBD1. The CDR3 is 15 residues long. The germline V gene encodes CDR1 LGHNA and CDR2 YSLEER. V lost 3 bases, J lost 1 base, and 4 bases stayed unmatched.

The CDR3 protein is CASSSRASNTGELFF. DNA for the CDR3: TGTGCCAGCAGCTCGAGGGCGTCGAACACCGGGGAGCTGTTTTTT. The V call is TRBV9, the J call TRBJ2-2, with a possible D match to TRBD2 (5 bases). The CDR3 extends over 15 amino acids. Germline V CDR1 and CDR2: SGDLS, YYNGEE. V was cut by 4 bases and J by 0 bases, with 10 bases left in between.

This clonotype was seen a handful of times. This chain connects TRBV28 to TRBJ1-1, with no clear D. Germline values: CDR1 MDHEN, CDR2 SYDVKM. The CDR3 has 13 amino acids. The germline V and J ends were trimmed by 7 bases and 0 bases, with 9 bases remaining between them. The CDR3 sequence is CASNDKMNTEAFF. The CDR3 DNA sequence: TGTGCCAGCAACGACAAGATGAACACTGAAGCTTTCTTT.

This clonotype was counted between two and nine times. The CDR3 here is CASIPMGARGETQYF. The CDR3 DNA follows: TGTGCCAGCATCCCTATGGGGGCGCGAGGAGAGACCCAGTACTTC. This chain connects TRBV21-1 to TRBJ2-5; TRBD1 is the table's D call, not checked against the DNA. TRBV21-1 is termed a pseudogene. This CDR3 comprises 15 residues.